This T cell receptor beta chain was captured by sequencing in a study of T cell responses to AZD1222 COVID-19 vaccine. The study, taken as a whole, reports: The study found vaccine-associated CD4 TCRs spanning spike, dominant at 160-218 and 743-854. Spike-specific TCR breadth rose after two AZD1222 doses, and depth rose as well. Donors were mostly white British, more females; clonal diversity possibly underestimated.

In the case of this clone: Its specificity is not known.

V was trimmed by 4 bases and J by 5 bases, leaving 12 bases between them. The CDR3 runs to 13 residues. The germline V gene has CDR1 SGHRS and CDR2 YFSETQ. Second doses that came at about 4 or about 12 weeks were put together. Assay used: immunoSEQ multiplex PCR; TCRdb lists only in-frame clones, some missing. Of 250,000 to 300,000 clones listed, 94% are singletons. This TCR was sampled from an adult who received the AZD1222 COVID-19 vaccine. The V gene is TRBV5-1, the J gene TRBJ2-5; TRBD1 is a possible D gene (6 bases). The sequenced sample was peripheral blood, obtained 28 days after the second AZD1222 dose. The CDR3 protein is CASSPGASETQYF. The CDR3 coding sequence is TGCGCCAGCAGCCCAGGGGCCTCGGAGACCCAGTACTTC.